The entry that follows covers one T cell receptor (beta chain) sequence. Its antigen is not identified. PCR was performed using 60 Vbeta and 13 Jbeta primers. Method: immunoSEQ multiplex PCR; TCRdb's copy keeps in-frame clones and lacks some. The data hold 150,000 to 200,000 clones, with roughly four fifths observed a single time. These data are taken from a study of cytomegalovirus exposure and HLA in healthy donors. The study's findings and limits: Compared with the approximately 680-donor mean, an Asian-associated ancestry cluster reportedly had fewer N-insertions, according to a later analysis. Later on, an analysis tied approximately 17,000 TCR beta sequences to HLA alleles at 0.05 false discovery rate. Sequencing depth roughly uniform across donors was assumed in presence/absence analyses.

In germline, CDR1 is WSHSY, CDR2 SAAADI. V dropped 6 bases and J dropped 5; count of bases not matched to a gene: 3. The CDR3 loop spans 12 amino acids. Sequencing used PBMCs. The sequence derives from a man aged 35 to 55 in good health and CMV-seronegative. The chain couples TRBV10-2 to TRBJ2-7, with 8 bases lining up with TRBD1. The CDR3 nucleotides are TGCGCCAGCAGCCTGACAGGGGACGAGCAGTACTTC. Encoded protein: CASSLTGDEQYF.